One sample yielded the 27 T cell receptor beta chains listed below, sequenced in a study of T cell repertoires in cytomegalovirus infection. TCRdb used MiXCR to reprocess the reads, holding one entry per CDR3 protein. The data hold roughly 730,000 distinct CDR3 sequences, with around a third observed a single time. Their antigens remain unidentified. Specimen: cultured PBMCs, collected from culture after CMV antigen stimulation. The receptors here all came from a human donor in good health (CMV status not recorded). Some clones in this sample may be carry-over from other donors' samples.

As regards this clonotype: This likely comes from a read error, as the CDR3 has no conserved phenylalanine or tryptophan at its end. The chain has TRBV12-3 or TRBV12-4 and TRBJ1-5; D gene ambiguous. There are 16 residues in the CDR3. Deletions cut 0 bases from V and 0 bases from J, with 9 bases between. The CDR3 protein is CASSLAMAASNQPQHL. The CDR3 DNA reads as TGTGCCAGCAGTTTAGCGATGGCAGCTAGCAATCAGCCCCAGCATTTG.

This clonotype turned up a few times. The chain combines TRBV7-6 with TRBJ1-6; D call uncertain. With 6 bases removed from V and 10 bases from J, the gap between germline ends came to 13 bases. The CDR3 loop spans 13 amino acids. CDR1 is SGHVS and CDR2 is FNYEAQ in the germline V gene. CDR3 nucleotides: TGTGCCAGCAGAATGGACCCATTGTCACCCCTCCACTTT. Translation: CASRMDPLSPLHF.

The chain links TRBV20-1 to TRBJ2-1, with TRBD1 matching 7 bases. V dropped 5 bases and J dropped 6; count of bases not matched to a gene: 13. Germline assignment: CDR1 DFQATT and CDR2 SNEGSKA (reference sequence). The CDR3 runs to 15 residues. CDR3 DNA: TGCAGTGCTCAACTCCCGGGACAGATTTCCAATGAGCAGTTCTTC. Its protein is CSAQLPGQISNEQFF.

This clonotype was recorded many times. The chain combines TRBV7-2 with TRBJ2-3; 12 bases are a match to TRBD2. The CDR3 spans 17 residues. The junction had 7 bases not matched to a gene; V was cut back by 0 bases and J by 6 bases. CDR1 is SGHTA and CDR2 is FQGNSA in the germline V gene. The CDR3 bases are TGTGCCAGCAGCTTAGCGACTAGCGGGAGCGGTGTGGATACGCAGTATTTT. Translation gives CASSLATSGSGVDTQYF.

The rearrangement links TRBV2 to TRBJ1-1; the match to TRBD1 covers 7 bases. Germline V gene lookup returns CDR1 SNHLY and CDR2 FYNNEI. The V and J ends lost 7 bases and 4 bases, in that order; junction bases with no gene match: 6. This CDR3 contains 13 residues. CDR3 nucleotide sequence: TGTGCCAGCATCCGACAGGGAATCACTGAAGCTTTCTTT. This sequence encodes CASIRQGITEAFF. The full variable domain, its missing parts supplied by reference TRBV2 and TRBJ1-1, is EPEVTQTPSHQVTQMGQEVILRCVPISNHLYFYWYRQILGQKVEFLVSFYNNEISEKSEIFDDQFSVERPDGSNFTLKIRSTKLEDSAMYFCASIRQGITEAFFGQGTRLTVV.

The chain couples TRBV5-4 to TRBJ2-1, with TRBD2 identical over 7 bases. Germline V gene data show CDR1 as SGHNT and CDR2 as YYREEE (reference sequence). J lost 3 bases, V lost 3 bases, and 6 bases had no gene match. The CDR3 has 15 residues. The CDR3 DNA sequence: TGTGCCAGCAGCTCTCCGGCTAGCGGCTACAATGAGCAGTTCTTC. Its translation: CASSSPASGYNEQFF.

There are a few counts of this clonotype. The genes are TRBV24-1 and TRBJ2-1; possible D gene TRBD1, 5 bases. This CDR3 comprises 13 residues. Germline V lookup: CDR1 KGHDR, CDR2 SFDVKD. Trimming removed 3 bases from V and 7 bases from J, with 9 bases in between. CDR3 coding DNA: TGTGCCACCAGTGATCCCAGGGTGAATGAGCAGTTCTTC. This translates into CATSDPRVNEQFF.

The chain uses TRBV7-4 and TRBJ1-2; no clear D gene. Looked up from germline, CDR1 is SGHVT and CDR2 is SQSDAQ. The CDR3 loop spans 12 amino acids. V lost 3 bases and J 7 bases, leaving 9 bases between the germline ends. The CDR3 sequence is CASSFIGLGYTF. The CDR3 DNA is TGTGCCAGCAGCTTTATAGGGCTTGGCTACACCTTC.

The chain links TRBV4-2 to TRBJ1-1; D is perhaps TRBD1 (5 bases). Germline V CDR1 and CDR2: LGHNA, YNFKEQ. V lost 1 base, J lost 6 bases, and 15 bases lay in between. The CDR3 consists of 15 residues. Here the CDR3 reads CASSQVEGRVSEAFF. Here the CDR3 DNA reads TGTGCCAGCAGCCAAGTAGAGGGGCGCGTATCTGAAGCTTTCTTT.

This clonotype was recorded at least ten times. The chain uses TRBV7-2 and TRBJ2-7; 7 nucleotides agree with TRBD1. Trimming at V came to 0 bases and at J to 4 bases, leaving 3 bases not matched to a gene. CDR3 length: 14 amino acids. Germline-derived CDR1 and CDR2 are SGHTA and FQGNSA. CDR3 region: CASSLAQGPYEQYF. For the CDR3, the DNA is TGTGCCAGCAGCTTAGCACAGGGGCCTTACGAGCAGTACTTC.

Note on this clonotype: A much larger clone is a single base away; this may be a read error. V gene TRBV7-2 combines with J gene TRBJ1-1; no definite D call. Trimming pared 1 base from V and 6 bases from J, leaving 12 bases between. CDR1 and CDR2 from the germline V gene are SGHTA and FQGNSA. This CDR3 has 14 amino acids. For the CDR3, the DNA is TGTGCCAGCAGCTTAGAGCCGGGCGCCCCTGAAGCTTTCTTT. It specifies CASSLEPGAPEAFF.

V and J are TRBV7-2 and TRBJ1-5; perhaps TRBD1 as D (6 bases). V shed 5 bases and J shed 6 bases, with 17 bases lying between them. Germline assignment: CDR1 SGHTA and CDR2 FQGNSA. The CDR3 covers 15 residues. The CDR3 DNA reads as TGTGCCAGCAGCGGGGGGGGGGGGGGGCTTCAGCCCCAGCATTTT. Protein product: CASSGGGGGLQPQHF.

The rearrangement links TRBV7-4 to TRBJ2-3; D unresolved. The V end was cut by 6 bases, the J end by 4 bases, with 8 bases between. CDR3 length: 12 residues. Germline V CDR1 and CDR2: SGHVT, SQSDAQ. The CDR3 coding sequence is TGTGCCAGCAGACGGATCCCAGATACGCAGTATTTT. Protein: CASRRIPDTQYF.

This clonotype appeared a single time. V and J are TRBV28 and TRBJ1-1; D might be TRBD1 (5 bases). The CDR3 is 13 amino acids. The V end lost 3 bases, the J end lost 8 bases, and 13 bases lay between the germline ends. The germline gives CDR1 MDHEN, CDR2 SYDVKM. CDR3 sequence reads: CASSFGRDEEAFF. The CDR3 nucleotides read TGTGCCAGCAGTTTCGGCAGGGATGAGGAAGCTTTCTTT.

The V gene is TRBV5-5, the J gene TRBJ2-2; D possibly corresponds to TRBD1 (5 bases). CDR1 is SGHKS, CDR2 YYEKEE, per germline (reference sequence). V lost 4 bases and J lost 5, with 15 bases in between. The CDR3 is made up of 15 amino acids. In DNA form, the CDR3 reads TGTGCCAGCAGCCTTGGCTGGACACTTACCGGGGAGCTGTTTTTT. Amino acids: CASSLGWTLTGELFF.

This clonotype was recorded a few times. The genes are TRBV7-8 and TRBJ2-5, with a tentative D call TRBD2 (6 bases). Germline values: CDR1 SGHVS, CDR2 FQNEAQ. The CDR3 has 15 amino acids. V was cut by 2 bases and J by 1 base, with 11 bases left in between. The CDR3 sequence: CASSLWAGSQETQYF. CDR3 DNA sequence: TGTGCCAGCAGCTTATGGGCGGGAAGCCAAGAGACCCAGTACTTC.

CDR3 DNA sequence: TGTGCCAGCATGCTGGGGCGCAGCGGCGAAAAACTGTTTTTT. Encoded protein: CASMLGRSGEKLFF. This chain joins TRBV2 and TRBJ1-4; TRBD1 might be the D (5 bases). Germline CDR1 is SNHLY and CDR2 is FYNNEI. The CDR3 runs 14 residues. V was shortened by 7 bases and J by 8 bases, with 17 bases between the two germline ends.

V gene TRBV28 combines with J gene TRBJ2-3; TRBD1 agrees at 12 bases. CDR3 length: 14 amino acids. V trimming: 5 bases; J trimming: 6 bases; junction bases outside the gene matches: 3. Germline assignment: CDR1 MDHEN and CDR2 SYDVKM. The CDR3 protein is CASSRDRGPDTQYF. The DNA of the CDR3 is TGTGCCAGCAGTCGGGACAGGGGGCCCGATACGCAGTATTTT.

J is TRBJ1-1 and V is TRBV7-6, with D hard to call. Germline CDR1 and CDR2: SGHVS and FNYEAQ. V lost 5 bases, J lost 11 bases, and 15 bases lay in between. This CDR3 contains 12 residues. The CDR3 loop is CASSLGYSEAFF. CDR3 coding DNA: TGTGCCAGCAGCCTTGGATACTCGGAGGCTTTCTTT.

The CDR3 bases are TGTGCCAGCAGGTGGACTAGCGGGGTGGATACGCAGTATTTT. Translating it yields CASRWTSGVDTQYF. V gene TRBV6-2 or TRBV6-3 combines with J gene TRBJ2-3; 12 bases match TRBD2. J was trimmed by 6 bases and V by 6 bases; bases with no gene match: 4. Per the germline V gene, CDR1 is MNHEY and CDR2 is SVGEGT. There are 14 residues in the CDR3.

This rearrangement joins TRBV2 to TRBJ2-7, with 8 nucleotides matching TRBD2. V was pared by 3 bases and J by 5 bases, with 12 bases of the junction left unmatched. CDR3 length: 16 residues. Germline lookup yields CDR1 SNHLY and CDR2 FYNNEI. The DNA for the CDR3 is TGTGCCAGCAGTGAGGGGGCCGGGACTAGTCTGGACGAGCAGTACTTC. Amino acids: CASSEGAGTSLDEQYF.

Only a few counts were recorded for this clonotype. V gene TRBV10-3 combines with J gene TRBJ1-2; the D gene is possibly TRBD1 (6 bases). The CDR3 totals 15 residues. V gave up 7 bases and J gave up 8 bases, with 23 bases separating them. Germline lookup yields CDR1 ENHRY and CDR2 SYGVKD. This CDR3 reads CAIKSTMGGPWGYTF. The CDR3 DNA sequence: TGTGCCATCAAGAGCACAATGGGGGGCCCGTGGGGCTACACCTTC.

This clonotype has only a few counts. V usage is TRBV7-2 and J usage is TRBJ2-5; maybe TRBD1 (6 bases). Germline values: CDR1 SGHTA, CDR2 FQGNSA. This CDR3 contains 16 residues. Trimming removed 5 bases from V and 5 bases from J, with 21 bases in between. The CDR3 DNA is TGTGCCAGCAGCATCCAATGGGGGCTAGCAAGCGAGACCCAGTACTTC. It codes for CASSIQWGLASETQYF.

This clonotype appeared once. The V call is TRBV2, the J call TRBJ1-6; D remains unclear. Germline assignment: CDR1 SNHLY and CDR2 FYNNEI. This CDR3 is 16 amino acids long. V lost 11 bases, J lost 1 base, and 18 bases lay in between. The CDR3 DNA follows: TGTGCCTCAGCGGCGGAGGGCGGGTCCTATAATTCACCCCTCCACTTT. It codes for CASAAEGGSYNSPLHF. Together with reference TRBV2 and TRBJ1-6, the CDR3 gives the full variable domain: EPEVTQTPSHQVTQMGQEVILRCVPISNHLYFYWYRQILGQKVEFLVSFYNNEISEKSEIFDDQFSVERPDGSNFTLKIRSTKLEDSAMYFCASAAEGGSYNSPLHFGNGTRLTVT.

This clonotype has just a few counts. The J gene is TRBJ1-4, the V gene TRBV12-3 or TRBV12-4; D remains unclear. The V and J ends lost 5 bases and 5 bases respectively, with 18 bases between them. This CDR3 spans 16 amino acids. The CDR3 DNA sequence: TGTGCCAGCAGTCCCTTTCGCCGGGCCCACAATGAAAAACTGTTTTTT. Protein product: CASSPFRRAHNEKLFF.

This sequence joins TRBV29-1 and TRBJ2-1; D gene ambiguous. The V end was cut by 3 bases, the J end by 3 bases, with 6 bases between. Germline-derived CDR1 and CDR2 are SQVTM and ANQGSEA. The CDR3 extends over 12 amino acids. The CDR3 protein is CSVEVRYNEQFF. CDR3 in DNA: TGCAGCGTTGAGGTGCGCTACAATGAGCAGTTCTTC.

V usage is TRBV12-3 or TRBV12-4 and J usage is TRBJ2-1; 8 nucleotides match TRBD2. J was trimmed by 14 bases and V by 8 bases; bases with no gene match: 8. The CDR3 is 11 amino acids. This CDR3 reads CASFGRGEKFF. The CDR3 coding sequence is TGTGCCAGCTTTGGGCGGGGGGAAAAGTTCTTC.